Below are 32 T cell receptor beta chains sequenced from a single sample in a study of blood T cell repertoires in COVID-19. Method: immunoSEQ multiplex PCR; TCRdb's copy keeps in-frame clones and lacks some. The sample consists of 450,000 to 500,000 clones, 80% to 90% of them appearing once. Sequencing used PBMCs or T cells enriched from blood (not recorded which). The origin of the receptors is a woman aged 55-75 years who had recovered from COVID-19.

This clone was seen a single time. The J gene is TRBJ2-5, the V gene TRBV29-1, with 13 bases aligning to TRBD2. J gave up 1 base and V 4 bases, and 6 bases lay outside the gene matches. The germline V gene encodes CDR1 SQVTM and CDR2 ANQGSEA. The CDR3 contains 16 residues. CDR3 sequence (DNA): TGCAGCGTTGTCTCGGGACTAGCGGGGTTCCAAGAGACCCAGTACTTC. Its protein product is CSVVSGLAGFQETQYF. The variable domain in full, with the rest retrieved from reference TRBV29-1 and TRBJ2-5, is SAVISQKPSRDICQRGTSLTIQCQVDSQVTMMFWYRQQPGQSLTLIATANQGSEATYESGFVIDKFPISRPNLTFSTLTVSNMSPEDSSIYLCSVVSGLAGFQETQYFGPGTRLLVL.

V is TRBV6-4 and J is TRBJ1-4; D possibly corresponds to TRBD1 (5 bases). The length of the CDR3 is 16 residues. Deletions cut 2 bases from V and 10 bases from J, with 20 bases between. The germline CDR1 and CDR2 sequences are MRHNA and SNTAGT. CDR3: CASSDPYRPLLGKLFF. The CDR3 DNA follows: TGTGCCAGCAGTGACCCCTACAGGCCACTGTTGGGAAAACTGTTTTTT.

CDR3 sequence reads: CASSVALWTSGTDTQYF. DNA for the CDR3: TGTGCCAGCAGCGTAGCCCTCTGGACTAGCGGCACAGATACGCAGTATTTT. This chain joins TRBV9 and TRBJ2-3; TRBD2 agrees at 9 bases. V lost 0 bases, J lost 1 base, and 6 bases stayed unmatched. Germline assignment: CDR1 SGDLS and CDR2 YYNGEE. This CDR3 has 17 residues.

V gene TRBV27 combines with J gene TRBJ1-5; no reliable D call. There are 14 residues in the CDR3. Deletions cut 5 bases from V and 0 bases from J, with 8 bases between. Germline assignment: CDR1 MNHEY and CDR2 SMNVEV (reference sequence). The CDR3 reads CASSPLLSNQPQHF. CDR3 coding DNA: TGTGCCAGCAGTCCCTTACTTAGCAATCAGCCCCAGCATTTT.

The chain has TRBV6-5 and TRBJ2-3; no clear D. The CDR3 has 14 amino acids. Germline V gives CDR1 MNHEY, CDR2 SVGAGI. V lost 6 bases and J lost 6, with 16 bases in between. CDR3 in DNA: TGTGCCAGCAGCTTGGCCCGTCGCATGGATACGCAGTATTTT. Encoded protein: CASSLARRMDTQYF.

This rearrangement joins TRBV21-1 to TRBJ2-4; TRBD2 is the table's D call and was not checked against the DNA. TRBV21-1 corresponds to a pseudogene. The CDR3 loop spans 13 amino acids. The CDR3 region has the DNA TGTGCCAGCAGCAATTCTCGGAAAAACATTCAGTACTTC. Translated, it gives CASSNSRKNIQYF.

CDR3 sequence: CASSPSHTTYQPQHF. The CDR3 bases are TGTGCCAGCTCACCCTCCCACACAACCTATCAGCCCCAGCATTTT. The chain carries TRBV18 and TRBJ1-5; D unresolved. The CDR3 spans 15 residues. Trimming left V 3 bases short and J 5 bases short, with 14 bases between. Germline V gene sequence: CDR1 KGHSH, CDR2 LQKENI.

The table lists this clone with a count of one. V gene TRBV2 combines with J gene TRBJ2-2; D unresolved. This CDR3 region has 15 residues. Germline V gives CDR1 SNHLY, CDR2 FYNNEI. Trimming removed 5 bases from V and 0 bases from J, with 10 bases in between. The CDR3 DNA reads as TGTGCCAGCAGTAAATTCCCAGCGAACACCGGGGAGCTGTTTTTT. Encoded protein: CASSKFPANTGELFF.

The J gene is TRBJ1-5, the V gene TRBV2; D gene uncertain. The CDR3 sequence is 13 residues long. Germline values: CDR1 SNHLY, CDR2 FYNNEI. V lost 8 bases to trimming and J lost 0 bases, with 8 bases between them. The CDR3 bases are TGTGCCAGCCGGGGAAATAGCAATCAGCCCCAGCATTTT. It is translated as CASRGNSNQPQHF.

On this clone: This sample includes further DNA sequences coding for the same CDR3. The CDR3: CSASRDRGINTIYF. CDR3 nucleotide sequence: TGCAGTGCTAGTAGAGACAGGGGAATAAACACCATATATTTT. The J gene is TRBJ1-3, the V gene TRBV20-1, with 8 nucleotides matching TRBD1. The CDR3 has 14 amino acids. Germline V gene data show CDR1 as DFQATT and CDR2 as SNEGSKA (reference sequence). Losses at the gene ends were 3 bases for V and 6 bases for J; bases not matched to a gene: 7.

This clone has ten or more counts. The V and J genes are TRBV7-8 and TRBJ2-7; 10 bases align to TRBD1. Germline-derived CDR1 and CDR2 are SGHVS and FQNEAQ. This CDR3 region has 14 residues. V was clipped by 5 bases and J by 13 bases; unmatched bases: 14. The CDR3 bases are TGTGCCAGCAGCGTAGGGACAGGGGATTTGCCCTCTTACTTC. Encoded protein: CASSVGTGDLPSYF.

This chain uses TRBV27 with TRBJ2-1, with D unclear. V was pared by 6 bases and J by 4 bases, with 19 bases between. The CDR3 totals 16 residues. Germline V gene sequence: CDR1 MNHEY, CDR2 SMNVEV (reference sequence). The CDR3 sequence: CASRSLLGGVYNEQFF. CDR3 nucleotide sequence: TGTGCCAGCAGATCCCTCCTTGGTGGAGTTTACAATGAGCAGTTCTTC.

This rearrangement joins TRBV5-1 to TRBJ1-1, with D possibly TRBD1 on 5 matching bases. Trimming removed 0 bases from V and 2 bases from J, with 17 bases in between. CDR1 and CDR2 (germline): SGHRS, YFSETQ. CDR3 length: 17 amino acids. For the CDR3, the DNA is TGCGCCAGCAGCTTGGTTGGGGGGAGCTCCTTCAACACTGAAGCTTTCTTT. Translation: CASSLVGGSSFNTEAFF.

V usage is TRBV18 and J usage is TRBJ2-1, with 9 bases aligning to TRBD2. The length of the CDR3 is 16 residues. Germline V gene lookup returns CDR1 KGHSH and CDR2 LQKENI. V shed 5 bases, J shed 3 bases, and the junction held 8 bases outside the gene matches. CDR3 bases: TGTGCCAGCTCAGCTCAGCGAGCGGGGGGCTACAATGAGCAGTTCTTC. Protein: CASSAQRAGGYNEQFF. Based on the CDR3 plus reference TRBV18 and TRBJ2-1, the full variable domain is NAGVMQNPRHLVRRRGQEARLRCSPMKGHSHVYWYRQLPEEGLKFMVYLQKENIIDESGMPKERFSAEFPKEGPSILRIQQVVRGDSAAYFCASSAQRAGGYNEQFFGPGTRLTVL.

This clone was counted a few times. V gene TRBV7-8 combines with J gene TRBJ1-6, with TRBD1 matching 10 bases. The V and J ends lost 6 bases and 8 bases, in that order; junction bases with no gene match: 10. The CDR3 covers 16 residues. The V gene's germline CDR1 is SGHVS and CDR2 FQNEAQ. CDR3 nucleotide sequence: TGTGCCAGCAGGCACCCGACGGGGACAGGGGATTCACCCCTCCACTTT. This codes for CASRHPTGTGDSPLHF.

The chain couples TRBV19 to TRBJ2-2, with 9 bases lining up with TRBD1. Germline-derived CDR1 and CDR2 are LNHDA and SQIVND (reference sequence). Trimming removed 3 bases from V and 8 bases from J; junction bases left unmatched: 7. This CDR3 is built from 15 residues. This CDR3 is CASSIYAGQGGELFF. The CDR3 DNA reads as TGTGCCAGTAGTATTTACGCGGGACAGGGAGGGGAGCTGTTTTTT.

The rearrangement joins TRBV2 to TRBJ1-5; tentatively, D is TRBD1 (6 bases). The CDR3 runs to 14 residues. Deletions cut 8 bases from V and 4 bases from J, with 15 bases between. CDR1 is SNHLY, CDR2 FYNNEI, per germline. The CDR3 is CASRLTGINQPQHF. The CDR3 nucleotides are TGTGCCAGCCGACTTACAGGGATAAATCAGCCCCAGCATTTT.

The V and J genes are TRBV9 and TRBJ1-1, with D perhaps TRBD1 (5 bases). This CDR3 is built from 15 residues. With 4 bases removed from V and 4 bases from J, the gap between germline ends came to 17 bases. CDR1 and CDR2 (germline): SGDLS, YYNGEE. This CDR3 reads CASSLTAGGTTEAFF. CDR3 nucleotide sequence: TGTGCCAGCAGCCTGACCGCCGGGGGGACCACTGAAGCTTTCTTT.

The chain combines TRBV6-2 or TRBV6-3 with TRBJ2-1; D call uncertain. The CDR3 spans 11 residues. Germline V gene lookup returns CDR1 MNHEY and CDR2 SVGEGT. The V end was cut by 0 bases, the J end by 10 bases, with 4 bases between. CDR3 in DNA: TGTGCCAGCAGTTACTCGAGGGAGCAGTTCTTC. Amino acid sequence: CASSYSREQFF.

The rearrangement uses TRBV2 and TRBJ1-2, with a weak D call TRBD1 (6 bases). V was clipped by 6 bases and J by 2 bases, with 10 bases between them. Germline CDR1 and CDR2: SNHLY and FYNNEI. This CDR3 has 13 amino acids. DNA for the CDR3: TGTGCCAGCAGGGAAACAGGGAACTATGGCTACACCTTC. This gives the protein CASRETGNYGYTF.

The chain has TRBV10-1 and TRBJ1-4; 8 nucleotides match TRBD1. The germline V gene has CDR1 WNHNN and CDR2 SYGVQD (reference sequence). The trim removed 7 bases at V and 0 bases at J, leaving 7 bases unmatched. There are 16 residues in the CDR3. CDR3 amino acids: CASTLDRETTNEKLFF. The DNA for the CDR3 is TGCGCCAGCACCCTGGACAGGGAGACAACTAATGAAAAACTGTTTTTT.

The chain carries TRBV12-5 and TRBJ1-3; tentatively, D is TRBD1 (5 bases). This CDR3 spans 18 amino acids. The V end was cut by 0 bases, the J end by 0 bases, with 15 bases between. The germline V gene has CDR1 LGHNT and CDR2 FRNRAP. The CDR3 loop reads CASGLVTGQAGSGNTIYF. The CDR3 DNA is TGTGCTAGTGGTTTGGTAACAGGTCAGGCCGGCTCTGGAAACACCATATATTTT.

V is TRBV2 and J is TRBJ2-2, with 10 bases matching TRBD1. The V and J ends lost 4 bases and 3 bases, in that order; junction bases with no gene match: 5. The CDR3 runs 16 residues. Germline V gene lookup returns CDR1 SNHLY and CDR2 FYNNEI. The CDR3 sequence is CASSGTGGFYTGELFF. The CDR3 DNA reads TGTGCCAGCAGTGGGACAGGGGGGTTCTACACCGGGGAGCTGTTTTTT.

The genes are TRBV27 and TRBJ1-1; a weak D match, TRBD1 (6 bases). The CDR3 is made up of 13 amino acids. V lost 4 bases and J 6 bases, leaving 12 bases between the germline ends. The germline CDR1 and CDR2 sequences are MNHEY and SMNVEV (reference sequence). Here the CDR3 reads CASSSTGFSEAFF. CDR3 in DNA: TGTGCCAGCAGTTCAACAGGGTTTTCTGAAGCTTTCTTT.

V gene TRBV23-1 combines with J gene TRBJ1-1; the match to TRBD1 covers 9 bases. TRBV23-1 is identified as an open reading frame with a role that is uncertain. J lost 0 bases, V lost 0 bases, and 14 bases had no gene match. There are 20 residues in the CDR3. The CDR3: CASSQSGFWTGAGMNTEAFF. CDR3 bases: TGCGCCAGCAGTCAATCGGGTTTTTGGACAGGGGCCGGCATGAACACTGAAGCTTTCTTT.

The J gene is TRBJ2-1, the V gene TRBV10-3, with 8 bases identical to TRBD2. The CDR3 length is 13 residues. J lost 8 bases, V lost 6 bases, and 6 bases had no gene match. CDR1 is ENHRY, CDR2 SYGVKD, per germline. Written as DNA, the CDR3 is TGTGCCATCAGCGAAGGACTAGCCTATGAGCAGTTCTTC. Translated, it gives CAISEGLAYEQFF.

The V and J genes are TRBV10-3 and TRBJ1-4; the D is unclear. The germline V gene has CDR1 ENHRY and CDR2 SYGVKD. V lost 0 bases to trimming and J lost 8 bases, with 7 bases between them. The CDR3 spans 13 residues. The CDR3 coding sequence is TGTGCCATCAGTGAGTCGAGAGGGGAAAAACTGTTTTTT. Translated: CAISESRGEKLFF.

V and J are TRBV14 and TRBJ1-2; no reliable D call. CDR1 is SGHDN and CDR2 is FVKESK in the germline V gene. The CDR3 length is 17 residues. Trimming left V 1 base short and J 0 bases short, with 15 bases between. The CDR3 sequence is CASSQAKEPSSNYGYTF. The CDR3 DNA is TGTGCCAGCAGCCAAGCGAAGGAGCCTTCTTCTAACTATGGCTACACCTTC.

The gene calls are TRBV7-8 and TRBJ2-5; 13 bases map to TRBD2. The length of the CDR3 is 18 residues. The trim removed 5 bases at V and 1 base at J, leaving 10 bases unmatched. Germline CDR1 is SGHVS and CDR2 is FQNEAQ. The CDR3 DNA follows: TGTGCCAGCAGCCGAGAACTAGCGGGGGGGCCCCTCCAAGAGACCCAGTACTTC. Its translation: CASSRELAGGPLQETQYF.

This chain's CDR3 is CATQANSEQYF. CDR3 bases: TGTGCCACACAAGCCAACAGCGAGCAGTACTTC. The V call is TRBV10-3, the J call TRBJ2-7; D remains unclear. Germline values: CDR1 ENHRY, CDR2 SYGVKD. Trimming left V 10 bases short and J 6 bases short, with 13 bases between. The CDR3 extends over 11 amino acids.

V usage is TRBV30 and J usage is TRBJ1-2; 8 bases are a match to TRBD1. The CDR3 sequence is 14 residues long. From germline, CDR1 is GTSNPN and CDR2 SVGIG (reference sequence). Trimming took 0 bases from V and 6 from J; bases not matched to a gene: 6. CDR3 residues: CAWSVSAGGNGYTF. The DNA for the CDR3 is TGTGCCTGGAGTGTATCGGCAGGGGGCAATGGCTACACCTTC. The whole variable domain, filled in from reference TRBV30 and TRBJ1-2, reads SQTIHQWPATLVQPVGSPLSLECTVEGTSNPNLYWYRQAAGRGLQLLFYSVGIGQISSEVPQNLSASRPQDRQFILSSKKLLLSDSGFYLCAWSVSAGGNGYTFGSGTRLTVV.

A single count supports this clone. This chain joins TRBV15 and TRBJ1-1; a weak D match, TRBD1 (6 bases). The V end lost 0 bases, the J end lost 1 base, and 12 bases lay between the germline ends. From germline, CDR1 is LNHNV and CDR2 YYDKDF (reference sequence). The CDR3 extends over 16 amino acids. CDR3 nucleotides: TGTGCCACCAGCAGAGACAGGGGATCAGGGAACACTGAAGCTTTCTTT. This gives the protein CATSRDRGSGNTEAFF.